Many counts were recorded for the clone carrying this T cell receptor (beta chain). Antigen: not known. These data belong to a study of T cell repertoires in cytomegalovirus infection. On the study more broadly: Public TCR beta signatures provided an indication of both CMV infection and a matching HLA type. Study observations and caveats: Clonotype analysis showed dominance of the ex vivo response by HLA-C-restricted CMV-specific TCR beta clonotypes.

The CDR3 sequence is 17 residues long. The trim removed 4 bases at V and 2 bases at J, leaving 7 bases unmatched. Germline V gene lookup returns CDR1 SGHAT and CDR2 FQNNGV. MiXCR, applied by TCRdb to the reads, yields one record per CDR3 protein. The sample yields tens of thousands of distinct CDR3 sequences, roughly 18% seen once. The rearrangement links TRBV11-2 to TRBJ2-2, with 10 bases identical to TRBD2. This clonotype originated in a human donor in good health (CMV status not recorded). Some clones in this sample may be carry-over from other donors' samples. Specimen: CD8+ T cells from cultured PBMCs, collected from culture after CMV antigen stimulation. The CDR3 coding sequence is TGTGCCAGCAGCTCACACGGGACTAGCGTAAACACCGGGGAGCTGTTTTTT. Translating it yields CASSSHGTSVNTGELFF.